A single sample gave rise to the 23 T cell receptor beta chains below, sequenced in a study of blood T cell repertoires in COVID-19. The protocol was immunoSEQ multiplex PCR, while the TCRdb copy is restricted to in-frame clones and leaves out a portion. The repertoire holds about 31,000 clones, approximately 88% seen once, with more than 0.45% in the top ten. Material: peripheral blood. These receptors were taken from a woman between 35 and 50 years old with active or convalescent COVID-19.

The chain is built from TRBV5-1 and TRBJ2-5; 8 positions agree with TRBD1. After removal of 1 base from V and 2 bases from J, the junction contained 1 base not matched to a gene. CDR3 length: 14 amino acids. Per the germline V gene, CDR1 is SGHRS and CDR2 is YFSETQ. CDR3 amino acids: CASSLRTGQETQYF. CDR3 nucleotide sequence: TGCGCCAGCAGCTTGCGGACAGGGCAAGAGACCCAGTACTTC. Drawing the rest from reference TRBV5-1 and TRBJ2-5, the complete variable domain is KAGVTQTPRYLIKTRGQQVTLSCSPISGHRSVSWYQQTPGQGLQFLFEYFSETQRNKGNFPGRFSGRQFSNSRSEMNVSTLELGDSALYLCASSLRTGQETQYFGPGTRLLVL.

V usage is TRBV7-9 and J usage is TRBJ1-6; 9 positions match TRBD1. This CDR3 is built from 15 residues. Trimming removed 5 bases from V and 9 bases from J; junction bases left unmatched: 8. Germline V gene data show CDR1 as SEHNR and CDR2 as FQNEAQ (reference sequence). The CDR3 region is CASSPTTGGGSPLHF. In nucleotides, the CDR3 is TGTGCCAGCAGCCCGACCACAGGGGGCGGTTCACCCCTCCACTTT.

The chain uses TRBV7-3 and TRBJ2-1; 14 nucleotides line up with TRBD2. CDR1 and CDR2 (germline): SGHTA, FQGTGA. The CDR3 contains 17 residues. V shed 4 bases and J 3 bases; nucleotides not matched to a gene: 5. DNA for the CDR3: TGTGCCAGCAGCTCCGGGACTAGCGGGGGTTACTACAATGAGCAGTTCTTC. Protein: CASSSGTSGGYYNEQFF. Based on the CDR3 plus reference TRBV7-3 and TRBJ2-1, the full variable domain is GAGVSQTPSNKVTEKGKYVELRCDPISGHTALYWYRQSLGQGPEFLIYFQGTGAADDSGLPNDRFFAVRPEGSVSTLKIQRTERGDSAVYLCASSSGTSGGYYNEQFFGPGTRLTVL.

As DNA, the CDR3 is TGCGCCAGCAGTATACAGGGGGCCACAGATACGCAGTATTTT. It is translated as CASSIQGATDTQYF. The gene calls are TRBV5-1 and TRBJ2-3; 9 positions agree with TRBD1. The CDR3 runs to 14 residues. Germline CDR1 and CDR2: SGHRS and YFSETQ. With 5 bases clipped from V and 2 bases from J, the junction kept 3 bases outside the gene matches.

To note about this clone: One end of the junction is discordant with germline, which a read error may explain. The rearrangement uses TRBV4-3 and TRBJ2-5, with D maybe TRBD2 (6 bases). The CDR3 length is 15 residues. CDR1 is LGHNA and CDR2 is YSLEER in the germline V gene. DNA for the CDR3: TGCGCCAGCAGCCAAGACGGGGGACCCCAAGGGACCCAGTACTTC. Its translation: CASSQDGGPQGTQYF.

This clone has just a few counts. V usage is TRBV6-2 or TRBV6-3 and J usage is TRBJ1-5; D uncertain. CDR1 is MNHEY and CDR2 is SVGEGT in the germline V gene. The CDR3 extends over 13 amino acids. The V end was cut by 2 bases, the J end by 7 bases, with 9 bases between. CDR3: CASSYNGVQPQHF. The CDR3 DNA sequence: TGTGCCAGCAGTTACAACGGGGTCCAGCCCCAGCATTTT.

The chain has TRBV7-3 and TRBJ2-1, with 13 nucleotides matching TRBD2. Germline V CDR1 and CDR2: SGHTA, FQGTGA. There are 19 residues in the CDR3. V shed 1 base and J 3 bases; nucleotides not matched to a gene: 9. CDR3 in DNA: TGTGCCAGCAGCTTAAGACTAGCGGGAGGTGTTGGGAACTACAATGAGCAGTTCTTC. As protein: CASSLRLAGGVGNYNEQFF. The complete variable domain, with remaining parts taken from reference TRBV7-3 and TRBJ2-1, reads GAGVSQTPSNKVTEKGKYVELRCDPISGHTALYWYRQSLGQGPEFLIYFQGTGAADDSGLPNDRFFAVRPEGSVSTLKIQRTERGDSAVYLCASSLRLAGGVGNYNEQFFGPGTRLTVL.

The genes are TRBV19 and TRBJ1-1, with D unclear. Per the germline V gene, CDR1 is LNHDA and CDR2 is SQIVND (reference sequence). The CDR3 is 12 amino acids. With 5 bases removed from V and 4 bases from J, the gap between germline ends came to 8 bases. The CDR3 nucleotides read TGTGCCAGTAGTCCAGATGGCACTGAAGCTTTCTTT. As protein: CASSPDGTEAFF.

The chain has TRBV7-9 and TRBJ1-2, with D possibly TRBD1 on 5 matching bases. Germline CDR1 and CDR2: SEHNR and FQNEAQ (reference sequence). Trimming left V 4 bases short and J 14 bases short, with 14 bases between. The CDR3 has 11 residues. CDR3 nucleotides: TGTGCCAGCAGCTCTGATCGACAGCCTACCTTC. Its protein is CASSSDRQPTF.

The chain combines TRBV2 with TRBJ1-1, with 9 bases identical to TRBD1. Per the germline V gene, CDR1 is SNHLY and CDR2 is FYNNEI. The CDR3 runs 16 residues. V gave up 2 bases and J gave up 5 bases; unmatched junction bases: 9. CDR3 loop: CASSEQGQGLYTEAFF. CDR3 coding DNA: TGTGCCAGCAGTGAACAGGGACAGGGCCTTTATACTGAAGCTTTCTTT.

The chain has TRBV12-3 or TRBV12-4 and TRBJ2-5; no firm D call. The CDR3 runs to 12 residues. V was pared by 2 bases and J by 4 bases, with 5 bases between. The CDR3 spells CASSLYGETQYF. The CDR3 DNA follows: TGTGCCAGCAGTTTATACGGAGAGACCCAGTACTTC.

This chain connects TRBV10-3 to TRBJ1-2; weak D call: TRBD1 (6 bases). Trimming left V 3 bases short and J 4 bases short, with 18 bases between. The CDR3 length is 16 residues. Per germline, CDR1 ENHRY and CDR2 SYGVKD. CDR3 region: CAISDPTQQGGYGYTF. CDR3 nucleotide sequence: TGTGCCATCAGTGACCCCACCCAACAGGGCGGCTATGGCTACACCTTC.

The chain combines TRBV30 with TRBJ2-5, with D perhaps matching TRBD1 (6 bases). Trimming pared 2 bases from V and 1 base from J, leaving 32 bases between. This CDR3 spans 21 amino acids. Per the germline V gene, CDR1 is GTSNPN and CDR2 is SVGIG (reference sequence). The CDR3 sequence is CAWSPTAPGTRIRYGQETQYF. CDR3 coding DNA: TGTGCCTGGAGTCCCACCGCTCCAGGGACACGCATACGATACGGCCAAGAGACCCAGTACTTC.

This clone occurred once. The chain links TRBV10-2 to TRBJ2-4; 7 bases fit TRBD2. CDR1 is WSHSY and CDR2 is SAAADI in the germline V gene. There are 17 residues in the CDR3. Trimming at V came to 8 bases and at J to 1 base, leaving 14 bases not matched to a gene. In DNA form, the CDR3 reads TGCGCCAGCCTCCCTGGATTCGGAGCGGGGGCCAAAAACATTCAGTACTTC. It encodes CASLPGFGAGAKNIQYF.

CDR3 bases: TGTGCCAGCTCGCGGGACGGTAATTCACCCCTCCACTTT. Its translation is CASSRDGNSPLHF. The chain carries TRBV2 and TRBJ1-6; tentative D call: TRBD1 (5 bases). CDR1 and CDR2 from the germline V gene are SNHLY and FYNNEI. V dropped 8 bases and J dropped 6 bases, with 11 bases sitting between them. There are 13 residues in the CDR3.

The genes are TRBV27 and TRBJ1-2; 9 nucleotides line up with TRBD1. CDR1 and CDR2 from the germline V gene are MNHEY and SMNVEV (reference sequence). This CDR3 comprises 15 residues. The ends lost 4 bases at V and 8 bases at J; junction bases unmatched: 11. CDR3 sequence reads: CASSSEGQGPWGYTF. CDR3 bases: TGTGCCAGCAGTTCAGAGGGACAGGGCCCCTGGGGCTACACCTTC.

The chain uses TRBV19 and TRBJ2-5; 7 nucleotides line up with TRBD1. The junction had 7 bases not matched to a gene; V was cut back by 5 bases and J by 4 bases. The CDR3 spans 14 residues. Per germline, CDR1 LNHDA and CDR2 SQIVND (reference sequence). CDR3 sequence (DNA): TGTGCCAGTAGTGGAATCGACAGGGCAGAGACCCAGTACTTC. The encoded protein is CASSGIDRAETQYF.

The V gene is TRBV19, the J gene TRBJ1-1; TRBD1 matches 10 bases. The CDR3 is made up of 16 amino acids. V lost 9 bases to trimming and J lost 4 bases; unmatched junction nucleotides: 14. Germline V gene data show CDR1 as LNHDA and CDR2 as SQIVND (reference sequence). CDR3 residues: CASRRQGAAGTTEAFF. The CDR3 DNA follows: TGTGCCAGCAGAAGACAGGGGGCGGCCGGGACCACTGAAGCTTTCTTT.

The chain employs TRBV30 and TRBJ1-6; 9 bases line up with TRBD1. This CDR3 comprises 15 residues. Germline CDR1 and CDR2: GTSNPN and SVGIG (reference sequence). Trimming removed 1 base from V and 9 bases from J; junction bases left unmatched: 7. The CDR3 loop is CAWSGQGGVSSPLHF. CDR3 DNA: TGTGCCTGGAGTGGACAGGGGGGGGTTAGTTCACCCCTCCACTTT.

The chain is built from TRBV29-1 and TRBJ1-1; D ambiguous. The CDR3 has 13 residues. Germline V lookup: CDR1 SQVTM, CDR2 ANQGSEA. With 3 bases removed from V and 3 bases from J, the gap between germline ends came to 11 bases. Here the CDR3 reads CSVEEPRDTEAFF. The CDR3 nucleotides are TGCAGCGTTGAGGAGCCCCGGGACACTGAAGCTTTCTTT.

The rearrangement uses TRBV7-9 and TRBJ1-2; D might be TRBD1 (5 bases). Looked up from germline, CDR1 is SEHNR and CDR2 is FQNEAQ (reference sequence). The CDR3 is 14 amino acids. V lost 4 bases and J lost 4, with 13 bases in between. The CDR3 region is CASSSSRGLYGYTF. CDR3 nucleotide sequence: TGTGCCAGCAGCTCGTCACGGGGACTCTATGGCTACACCTTC.

This sequence joins TRBV30 and TRBJ1-2; 12 nucleotides line up with TRBD1. CDR1 GTSNPN and CDR2 SVGIG come from the germline V gene (reference sequence). Trimming removed 2 bases from V and 7 bases from J; junction bases left unmatched: 8. The CDR3 runs 15 residues. Here the CDR3 reads CAWSHGTGGEGGYTF. In DNA form, the CDR3 reads TGTGCCTGGAGTCACGGGACAGGGGGCGAGGGTGGCTACACCTTC.

The chain uses TRBV13 and TRBJ2-1; D is possibly TRBD1 (5 bases). Trimming pared 3 bases from V and 5 bases from J, leaving 14 bases between. The CDR3 runs to 15 residues. Germline values: CDR1 PRHDT, CDR2 FYEKMQ (reference sequence). The CDR3 DNA sequence: TGTGCCAGCAGCTTCCGACAGCAATTAAACAATGAGCAGTTCTTC. The encoded protein is CASSFRQQLNNEQFF.